The sequence of this TCR beta chain was determined in a study of response to subunit inactivated influenza vaccine. Germline CDR1 and CDR2: ENHRY and SYGVKD. With 10 bases removed from V and 5 bases from J, the gap between germline ends came to 14 bases. The CDR3 extends over 12 amino acids. TCRdb ran MiXCR on the RT-PCR reads and lists one entry per CDR3 protein. The sample lists about 570,000 distinct CDR3 sequences, about 11% occurring once. This sample also belongs to another study, concerning T cells expressing NK-cell markers. As that report states: The cDNA for TCR beta came from 5'RACE template switching with UMIs.

The J gene is TRBJ2-5, the V gene TRBV10-3; D could derive from TRBD1 or TRBD2 (6 bases each). This receptor was identified in a man aged 45 to 65 who received an inactivated influenza vaccine. The sample was PBMCs from blood, taken on the day of vaccination. CDR3 DNA: TGTGCCACTAAGGGGGGATCGGAGACCCAGTACTTC. Translated, it gives CATKGGSETQYF.